This TCR beta chain was identified in a study of T cell responses to AZD1222 COVID-19 vaccine. Points from the study as a whole: Repertoires were obtained only post-peak T cell response.

This table comes from immunoSEQ multiplex PCR, and its TCRdb copy is limited to in-frame clones, with some not included. The data contain 120,000 or so clones, around 93% of them singletons. In germline, CDR1 is MNHEY, CDR2 SVGAGI. The CDR3 loop spans 15 amino acids. Unmatched junction bases numbered 12, after V lost 10 bases and J lost 6 bases. Note on this clone: Its cognate antigen is unknown.

Source: peripheral blood, taken on day 0 of AZD1222 vaccination. The receptor was isolated from an adult in good health. The chain employs TRBV6-5 and TRBJ1-1, with TRBD1 identical over 12 bases. The CDR3 region has the DNA TGTGCCAAGGGACAGGGGGCTTACAGTAGTTCTGAAGCTTTCTTT. Its translation: CAKGQGAYSSSEAFF.